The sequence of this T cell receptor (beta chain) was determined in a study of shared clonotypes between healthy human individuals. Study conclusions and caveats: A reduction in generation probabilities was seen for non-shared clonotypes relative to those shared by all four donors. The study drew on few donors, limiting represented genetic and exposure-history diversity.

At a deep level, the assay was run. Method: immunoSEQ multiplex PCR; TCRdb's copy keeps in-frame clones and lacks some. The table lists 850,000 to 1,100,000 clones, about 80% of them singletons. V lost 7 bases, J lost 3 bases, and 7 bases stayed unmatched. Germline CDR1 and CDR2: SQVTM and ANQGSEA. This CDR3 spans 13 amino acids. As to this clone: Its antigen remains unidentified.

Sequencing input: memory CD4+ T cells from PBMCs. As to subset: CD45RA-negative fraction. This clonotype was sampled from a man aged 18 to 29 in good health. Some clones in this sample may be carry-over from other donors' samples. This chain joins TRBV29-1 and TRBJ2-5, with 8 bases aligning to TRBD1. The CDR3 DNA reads TGCAGCGGGATGACAGGGGCTAAAGAGACCCAGTACTTC. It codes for CSGMTGAKETQYF.